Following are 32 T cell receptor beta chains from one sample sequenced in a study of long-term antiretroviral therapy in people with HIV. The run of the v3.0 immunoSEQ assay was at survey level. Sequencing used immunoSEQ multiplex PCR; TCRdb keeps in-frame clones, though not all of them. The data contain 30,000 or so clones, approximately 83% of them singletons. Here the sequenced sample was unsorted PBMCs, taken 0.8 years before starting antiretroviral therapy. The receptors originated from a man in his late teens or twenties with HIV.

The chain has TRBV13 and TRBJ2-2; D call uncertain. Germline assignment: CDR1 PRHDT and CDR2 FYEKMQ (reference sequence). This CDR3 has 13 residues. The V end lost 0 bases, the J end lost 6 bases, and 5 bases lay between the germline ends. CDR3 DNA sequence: TGTGCCAGCAGCTTAGGCCTTCCCGGGGAGCTGTTTTTT. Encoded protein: CASSLGLPGELFF. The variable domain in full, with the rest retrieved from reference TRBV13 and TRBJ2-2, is AAGVIQSPRHLIKEKRETATLKCYPIPRHDTVYWYQQGPGQDPQFLISFYEKMQSDKGSIPDRFSAQQFSDYHSELNMSSLELGDSALYFCASSLGLPGELFFGEGSRLTVL.

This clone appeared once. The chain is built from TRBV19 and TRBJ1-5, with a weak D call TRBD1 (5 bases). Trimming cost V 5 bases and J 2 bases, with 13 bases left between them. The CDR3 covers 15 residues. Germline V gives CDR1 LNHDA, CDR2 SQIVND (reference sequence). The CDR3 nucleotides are TGTGCCAGTAGTCTCCCCGGGGGAGGCAATCAGCCCCAGCATTTT. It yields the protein CASSLPGGGNQPQHF.

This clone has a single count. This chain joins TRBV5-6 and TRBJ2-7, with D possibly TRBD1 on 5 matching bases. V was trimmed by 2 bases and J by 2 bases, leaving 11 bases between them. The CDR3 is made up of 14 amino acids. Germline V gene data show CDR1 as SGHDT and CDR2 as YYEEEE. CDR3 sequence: CASSLGAGTYEQYF. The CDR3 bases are TGTGCCAGCAGCTTAGGGGCAGGGACCTACGAGCAGTACTTC.

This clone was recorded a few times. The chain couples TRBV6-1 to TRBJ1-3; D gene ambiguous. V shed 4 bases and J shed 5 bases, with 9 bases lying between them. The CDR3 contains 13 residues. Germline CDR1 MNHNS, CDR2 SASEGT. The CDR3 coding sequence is TGTGCCAGCAGTGCACAGCGAAGAAACACCATATATTTT. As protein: CASSAQRRNTIYF.

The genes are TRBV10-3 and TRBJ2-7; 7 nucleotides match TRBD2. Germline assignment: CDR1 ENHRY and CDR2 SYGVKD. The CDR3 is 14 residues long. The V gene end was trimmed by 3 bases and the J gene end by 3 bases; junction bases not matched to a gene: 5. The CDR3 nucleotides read TGTGCCATCAGTGAAGGACTAGAAGGCTACGAGCAGTACTTC. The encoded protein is CAISEGLEGYEQYF.

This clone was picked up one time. CDR3: CASSRGTGGTEAFF. In nucleotides, the CDR3 is TGTGCCAGCAGCCGGGGGACAGGGGGGACTGAAGCTTTCTTT. The chain combines TRBV2 with TRBJ1-1; TRBD1 aligns across 11 bases. Germline V lookup: CDR1 SNHLY, CDR2 FYNNEI. Trimming removed 6 bases from V and 5 bases from J; junction bases left unmatched: 5. This CDR3 is built from 14 residues.

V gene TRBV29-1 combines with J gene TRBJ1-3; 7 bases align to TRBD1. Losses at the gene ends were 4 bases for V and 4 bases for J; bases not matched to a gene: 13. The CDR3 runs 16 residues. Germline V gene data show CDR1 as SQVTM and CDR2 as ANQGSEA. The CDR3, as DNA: TGCAGCGTTGGCCCGGACAGGAAGGAACAGGGAAACACCATATATTTT. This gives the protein CSVGPDRKEQGNTIYF.

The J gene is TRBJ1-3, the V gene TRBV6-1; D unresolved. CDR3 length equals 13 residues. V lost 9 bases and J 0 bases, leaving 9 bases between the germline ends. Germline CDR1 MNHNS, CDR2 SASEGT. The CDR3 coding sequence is TGTGCCAGTCACCTGTTCTCTGGAAACACCATATATTTT. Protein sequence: CASHLFSGNTIYF.

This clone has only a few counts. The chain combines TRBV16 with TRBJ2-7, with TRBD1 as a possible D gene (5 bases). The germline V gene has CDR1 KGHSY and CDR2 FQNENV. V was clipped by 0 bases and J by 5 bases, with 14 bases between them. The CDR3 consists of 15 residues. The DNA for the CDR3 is TGTGCCAGCAGCCAATCAAGGGGTATGAGACACGAGCAGTACTTC. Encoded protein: CASSQSRGMRHEQYF.

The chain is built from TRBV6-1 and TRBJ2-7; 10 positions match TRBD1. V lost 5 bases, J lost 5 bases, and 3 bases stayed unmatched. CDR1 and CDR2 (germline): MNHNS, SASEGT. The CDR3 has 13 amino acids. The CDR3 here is CASSRDRGHEQYF. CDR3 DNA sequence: TGTGCCAGCAGTAGGGACAGGGGTCACGAGCAGTACTTC.

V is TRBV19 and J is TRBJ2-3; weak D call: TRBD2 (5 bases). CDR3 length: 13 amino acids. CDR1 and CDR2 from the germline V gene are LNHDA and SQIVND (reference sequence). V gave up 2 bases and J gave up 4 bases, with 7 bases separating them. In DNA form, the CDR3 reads TGTGCCAGTAGTATAACTAGATCAGATACGCAGTATTTT. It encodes CASSITRSDTQYF. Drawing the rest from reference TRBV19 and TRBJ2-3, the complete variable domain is DGGITQSPKYLFRKEGQNVTLSCEQNLNHDAMYWYRQDPGQGLRLIYYSQIVNDFQKGDIAEGYSVSREKKESFPLTVTSAQKNPTAFYLCASSITRSDTQYFGPGTRLTVL.

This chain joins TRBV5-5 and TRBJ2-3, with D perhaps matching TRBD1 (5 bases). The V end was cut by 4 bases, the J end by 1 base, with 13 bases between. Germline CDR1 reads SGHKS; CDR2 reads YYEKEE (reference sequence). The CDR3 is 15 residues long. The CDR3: CASSRQSLRTDTQYF. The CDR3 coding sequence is TGTGCCAGCAGCAGACAGTCTTTACGCACAGATACGCAGTATTTT.

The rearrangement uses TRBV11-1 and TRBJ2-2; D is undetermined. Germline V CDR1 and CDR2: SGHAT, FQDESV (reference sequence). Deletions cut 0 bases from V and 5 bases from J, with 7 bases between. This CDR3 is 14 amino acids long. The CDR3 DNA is TGTGCCAGCAGCTTAGCGGGAAGGACCGGGGAGCTGTTTTTT. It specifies CASSLAGRTGELFF.

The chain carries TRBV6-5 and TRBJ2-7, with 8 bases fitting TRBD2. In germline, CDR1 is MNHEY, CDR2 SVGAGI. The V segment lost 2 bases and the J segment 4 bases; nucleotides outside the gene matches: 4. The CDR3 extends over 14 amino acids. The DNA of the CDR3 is TGTGCCAGCAGTTACGGTAGCGGGGCTTACGAGCAGTACTTC. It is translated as CASSYGSGAYEQYF.

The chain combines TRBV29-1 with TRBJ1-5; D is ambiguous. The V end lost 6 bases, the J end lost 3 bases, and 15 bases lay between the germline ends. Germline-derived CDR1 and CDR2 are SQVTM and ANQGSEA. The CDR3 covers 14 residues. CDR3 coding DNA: TGCAGCGTCCTCCGGGCACAGTACAATCAGCCCCAGCATTTT. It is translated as CSVLRAQYNQPQHF.

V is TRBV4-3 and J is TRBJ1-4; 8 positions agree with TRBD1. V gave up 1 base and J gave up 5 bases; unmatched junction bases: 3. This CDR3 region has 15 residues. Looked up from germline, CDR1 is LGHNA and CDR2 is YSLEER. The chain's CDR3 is CASSQGTGRNEKLFF. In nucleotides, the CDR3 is TGCGCCAGCAGCCAAGGGACAGGGCGAAATGAAAAACTGTTTTTT.

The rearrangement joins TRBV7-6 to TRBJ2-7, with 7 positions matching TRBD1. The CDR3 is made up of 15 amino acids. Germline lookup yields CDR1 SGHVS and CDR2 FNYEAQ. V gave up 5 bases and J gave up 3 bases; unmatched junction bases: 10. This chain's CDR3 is CASSPISRGIYEQYF. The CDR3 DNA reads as TGTGCCAGCAGCCCTATAAGCAGGGGGATCTACGAGCAGTACTTC.

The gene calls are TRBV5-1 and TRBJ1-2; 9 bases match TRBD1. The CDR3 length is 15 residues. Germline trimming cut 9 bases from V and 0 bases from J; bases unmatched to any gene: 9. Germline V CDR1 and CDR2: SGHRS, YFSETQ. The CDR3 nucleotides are TGCGCCACGCGATCCGGGACAGGGACTAACTATGGCTACACCTTC. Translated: CATRSGTGTNYGYTF.

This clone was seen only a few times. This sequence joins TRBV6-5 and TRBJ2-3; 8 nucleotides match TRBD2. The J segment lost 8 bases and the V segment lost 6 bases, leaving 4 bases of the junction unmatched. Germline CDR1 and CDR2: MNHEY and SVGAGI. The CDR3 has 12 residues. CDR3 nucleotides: TGTGCCAGCAGGGGACTAGGTAGTACGCAGTATTTT. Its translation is CASRGLGSTQYF.

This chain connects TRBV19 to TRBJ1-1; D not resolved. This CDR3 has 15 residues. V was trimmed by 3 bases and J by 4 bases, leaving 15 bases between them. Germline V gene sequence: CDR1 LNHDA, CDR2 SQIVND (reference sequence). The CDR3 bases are TGTGCCAGTAGTATCCGGGCACTACTGGGCACTGAAGCTTTCTTT. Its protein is CASSIRALLGTEAFF.

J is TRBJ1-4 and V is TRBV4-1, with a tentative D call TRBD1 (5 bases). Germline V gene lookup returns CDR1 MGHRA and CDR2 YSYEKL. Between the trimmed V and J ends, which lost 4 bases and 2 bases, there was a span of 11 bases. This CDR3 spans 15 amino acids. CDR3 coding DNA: TGCGCCAGCAGCCCGGTAGGGGTGACTAATGAAAAACTGTTTTTT. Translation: CASSPVGVTNEKLFF.

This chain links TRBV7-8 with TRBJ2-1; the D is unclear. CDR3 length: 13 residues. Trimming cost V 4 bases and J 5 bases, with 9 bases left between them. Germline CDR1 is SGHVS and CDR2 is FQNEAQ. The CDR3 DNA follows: TGTGCCAGCAGCTCACCACGGAACAATGAGCAGTTCTTC. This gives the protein CASSSPRNNEQFF.

CDR3 loop: CASQTGQETQYF. CDR3 DNA: TGTGCCAGCCAGACAGGTCAAGAGACCCAGTACTTC. V and J are TRBV6-6 and TRBJ2-5; tentatively, D is TRBD1 (6 bases). This CDR3 has 12 amino acids. Trimming took 8 bases from V and 2 from J, leaving 9 bases between them. CDR1 is MNHNY and CDR2 is SVGAGI in the germline V gene (reference sequence).

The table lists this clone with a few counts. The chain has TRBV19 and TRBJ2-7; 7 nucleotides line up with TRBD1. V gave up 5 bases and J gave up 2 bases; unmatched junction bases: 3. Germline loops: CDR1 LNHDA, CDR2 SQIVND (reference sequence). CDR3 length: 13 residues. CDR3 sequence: CASSGDSPYEQYF. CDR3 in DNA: TGTGCCAGTAGTGGGGACAGTCCCTACGAGCAGTACTTC.

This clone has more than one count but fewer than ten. This chain's CDR3 is CASSPRDKGGSYEQYF. CDR3 nucleotide sequence: TGTGCCAGCTCACCACGTGATAAGGGCGGCTCCTACGAGCAGTACTTC. This chain connects TRBV18 to TRBJ2-7; D is uncertain. This CDR3 comprises 16 residues. Looked up from germline, CDR1 is KGHSH and CDR2 is LQKENI. V dropped 1 base and J dropped 0 bases, with 13 bases sitting between them.

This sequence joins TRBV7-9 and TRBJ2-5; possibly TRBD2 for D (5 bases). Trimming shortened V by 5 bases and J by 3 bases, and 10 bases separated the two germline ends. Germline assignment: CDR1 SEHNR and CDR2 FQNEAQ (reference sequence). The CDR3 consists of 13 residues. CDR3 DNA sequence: TGTGCCAGCAGCCCCTGGGGAGAAGAGACCCAGTACTTC. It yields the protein CASSPWGEETQYF.

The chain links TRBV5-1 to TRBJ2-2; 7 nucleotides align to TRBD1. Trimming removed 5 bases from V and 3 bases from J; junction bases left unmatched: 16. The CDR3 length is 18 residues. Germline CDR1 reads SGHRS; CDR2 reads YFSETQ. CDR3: CASSLHPTGRIDTGELFF. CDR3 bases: TGCGCCAGCAGTCTCCACCCGACAGGGCGTATAGACACCGGGGAGCTGTTTTTT.

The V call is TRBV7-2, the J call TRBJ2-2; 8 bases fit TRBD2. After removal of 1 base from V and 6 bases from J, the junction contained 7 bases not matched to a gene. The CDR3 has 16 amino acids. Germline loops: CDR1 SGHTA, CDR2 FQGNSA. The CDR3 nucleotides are TGTGCCAGCAGCTTAGGATCGGGGGGGCGGGCCGGGGAGCTGTTTTTT. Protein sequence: CASSLGSGGRAGELFF.

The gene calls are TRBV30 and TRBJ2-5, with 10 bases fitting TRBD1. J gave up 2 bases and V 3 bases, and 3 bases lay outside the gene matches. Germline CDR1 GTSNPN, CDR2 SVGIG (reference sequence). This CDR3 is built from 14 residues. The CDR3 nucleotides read TGTGCCTGGAGCCGGGGACAGGGGCAAGAGACCCAGTACTTC. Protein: CAWSRGQGQETQYF.

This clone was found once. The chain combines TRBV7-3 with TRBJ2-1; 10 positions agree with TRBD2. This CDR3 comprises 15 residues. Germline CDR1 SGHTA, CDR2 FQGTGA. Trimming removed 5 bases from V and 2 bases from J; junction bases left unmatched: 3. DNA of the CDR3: TGTGCCAGCAGCAAAGCGGGAGGGCCCTACAATGAGCAGTTCTTC. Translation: CASSKAGGPYNEQFF.

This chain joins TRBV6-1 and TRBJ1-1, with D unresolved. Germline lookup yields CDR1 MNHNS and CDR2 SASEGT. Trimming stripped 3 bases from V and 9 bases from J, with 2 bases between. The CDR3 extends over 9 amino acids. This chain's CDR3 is CASSEKAFF. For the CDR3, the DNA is TGTGCCAGCAGTGAGAAAGCTTTCTTT.

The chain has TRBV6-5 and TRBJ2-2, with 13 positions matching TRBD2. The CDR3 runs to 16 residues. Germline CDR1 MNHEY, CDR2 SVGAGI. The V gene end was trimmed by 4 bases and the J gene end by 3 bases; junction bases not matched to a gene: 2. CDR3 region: CASSFGTSGDTGELFF. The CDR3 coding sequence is TGTGCCAGCAGTTTTGGGACTAGCGGGGACACCGGGGAGCTGTTTTTT.